A selection of T cell receptor beta chains follows, all from one sample in a study of Graves' ophthalmopathy and Graves' hyperthyroidism. TCRdb ran MiXCR on the multiplex PCR reads and lists one entry per CDR3 protein. Of some 370,000 distinct CDR3 sequences in the sample, about a sixth were seen once. Sequenced input: peripheral blood. Receptors originate from an adult woman with stable Graves' hyperthyroidism. Each CDR3 is given with its conserved first and last residue. The D gene is left open where the match is weak. Clone size is stated in some rows and not others, as once, few, many or a class when expanded.

J: TRBJ1-2
size: many
length: 16
V: TRBV9
D: TRBD1
DNA: TGTGCCAGCAGCCCCTGGACAGGGTCAGACAACTATGGCTACACCTTC
CDR3: CASSPWTGSDNYGYTF

J: TRBJ2-7
size: many
length: 15
V: TRBV19
D: .
DNA: TGTGCCAGTAGTACGGGACTCCAGCAGATATACGAGCAGTACTTC
CDR3: CASSTGLQQIYEQYF

J: TRBJ1-5
size: .
length: 15
V: TRBV9
D: TRBD1
DNA: TGTGCCAGCAGCGAGGGACAGGGGGCGGATCAGCCCCAGCATTTT
CDR3: CASSEGQGADQPQHF

J: TRBJ2-7
size: many
length: 16
V: TRBV15
D: .
DNA: TGTGCCACCAGCAGCCCCTCACTCGACAGGACCTACGAGCAGTACTTC
CDR3: CATSSPSLDRTYEQYF

J: TRBJ2-7
size: few
length: 14
V: TRBV18
D: .
DNA: TGTGCCAGCTCACCATCAGGGAACCCCTACGAGCAGTACTTC
CDR3: CASSPSGNPYEQYF

J: TRBJ2-7
size: few
length: 14
V: TRBV30
D: .
DNA: TGTGCCTGGAGTGTACGGAGGGTTACCTACGAGCAGTACTTC
CDR3: CAWSVRRVTYEQYF

J: TRBJ2-2
size: many
length: 16
V: TRBV6-2/TRBV6-3
D: TRBD2
DNA: TGTGCCAGCAGACCCCTAGGACTAGCATCCACCGGGGAGCTGTTTTTT
CDR3: CASRPLGLASTGELFF

J: TRBJ2-7
size: few
length: 14
V: TRBV4-1
D: .
DNA: TGCGCCAGCAGCCAAACCGGAGGGGGCTACGGGCAGTACTTC
CDR3: CASSQTGGGYGQYF

J: TRBJ2-7
size: many
length: 14
V: TRBV20-1
D: TRBD1
DNA: TGCAGTGCTAGAGGGACAGGGGGCGTCCACGAGCAGTACTTC
CDR3: CSARGTGGVHEQYF

J: TRBJ2-7
size: many
length: 16
V: TRBV20-1
D: .
DNA: TGCAGTGCTAGAGGGGGAGCGAGTGGGAGCTCCTACGAGCAGTACTTC
CDR3: CSARGGASGSSYEQYF

J: TRBJ2-5
size: .
length: 15
V: TRBV7-2
D: TRBD2
DNA: TGTGCCAGCAGCTTAGTAGTAGCGGGATCCGAGACCCAGTACTTC
CDR3: CASSLVVAGSETQYF

J: TRBJ1-5
size: many
length: 17
V: TRBV25-1
D: .
DNA: TGTGCCAGCAGTCCCCACGGACAGCACTATAGCAATCAGCCCCAGCATTTT
CDR3: CASSPHGQHYSNQPQHF

J: TRBJ2-2
size: many
length: 16
V: TRBV28
D: .
DNA: TGTGCCAGCAGTTTAACGGGGGCGGGTGCTGTCGGGGAGCTGTTTTTT
CDR3: CASSLTGAGAVGELFF

J: TRBJ1-2
size: .
length: 14
V: TRBV6-1
D: TRBD1
DNA: TGTGCCAGCACCTTGATGACAGGGGACTATGGCTACACCTTC
CDR3: CASTLMTGDYGYTF

J: TRBJ1-1
size: many
length: 16
V: TRBV10-3
D: .
DNA: TGTGCCATCAGTGATGATCCGGGGGCCATTAACACTGAAGCTTTCTTT
CDR3: CAISDDPGAINTEAFF

J: TRBJ2-5
size: .
length: 13
V: TRBV10-3
D: TRBD1
DNA: TGTGCCATCAGTGAACAGGGGCAAGAGACCCAGTACTTC
CDR3: CAISEQGQETQYF

J: TRBJ2-5
size: .
length: 15
V: TRBV5-1
D: .
DNA: TGCGCCAGCAGCTTTGGCCCCAGCCGGGAGGAGACCCAGTACTTC
CDR3: CASSFGPSREETQYF

J: TRBJ2-7
size: many
length: 16
V: TRBV27
D: TRBD1
DNA: TGTGCCAGCAGTCCGTGGGGACAGGGAAGCTCCTACGAGCAGTACTTC
CDR3: CASSPWGQGSSYEQYF

J: TRBJ2-5
size: many
length: 14
V: TRBV7-9
D: TRBD2
DNA: TGTGCCAGCAGCCCCGGACTAGGTGGGGAGACCCAGTACTTC
CDR3: CASSPGLGGETQYF

J: TRBJ2-7
size: few
length: 14
V: TRBV18
D: .
DNA: TGTGCCAGCTCACCGCGGAGGGATGCCTACGAGCAGTACTTC
CDR3: CASSPRRDAYEQYF

J: TRBJ1-5
size: many
length: 17
V: TRBV4-2
D: .
DNA: TGTGCCAGCAGCCAAGATTTTTCCGGGGTGGGGGGTCAGCCCCAGCATTTT
CDR3: CASSQDFSGVGGQPQHF

J: TRBJ1-2
size: medium-sized
length: 15
V: TRBV7-8
D: TRBD1
DNA: TGTGCCAGCAGCTCCACAGGGGGCGCGCTCTATGGCTACACCTTC
CDR3: CASSSTGGALYGYTF

J: TRBJ1-1
size: many
length: 16
V: TRBV6-5
D: .
DNA: TGTGCCAGCAGGGGTCCTCTGACAACCTGGGACGCTGAAGCTTTCTTT
CDR3: CASRGPLTTWDAEAFF

J: TRBJ1-1
size: many
length: 11
V: TRBV19
D: .
DNA: TGTGCCAGTCTATCGGTAACTGAAGCTTTCTTT
CDR3: CASLSVTEAFF

J: TRBJ1-1
size: few
length: 13
V: TRBV29-1
D: .
DNA: TGCAGCGTAGGCTCCAGGGGAGGCACTGAAGCTTTCTTT
CDR3: CSVGSRGGTEAFF

J: TRBJ2-7
size: many
length: 15
V: TRBV20-1
D: .
DNA: TGCAGTGTCAAGGATGGTGAAGGCGGGGCCGGCGAGCAGTACTTC
CDR3: CSVKDGEGGAGEQYF

J: TRBJ2-2
size: .
length: 15
V: TRBV5-1
D: .
DNA: TGCGCCAGCAGCTTAGACTCCGCCGGGACCGGGGAGCTGTTTTTT
CDR3: CASSLDSAGTGELFF

J: TRBJ1-6
size: many
length: 16
V: TRBV4-1
D: .
DNA: TGCGCCAGCAGCCAAGCGACAGCAGAGCGACATTCACCCCTCCACTTT
CDR3: CASSQATAERHSPLHF

J: TRBJ2-5
size: many
length: 15
V: TRBV30
D: TRBD2
DNA: TGTGCCTGGAGTGAGATGGGACTAGCGGAAGAGACCCAGTACTTC
CDR3: CAWSEMGLAEETQYF

J: TRBJ2-7
size: many
length: 15
V: TRBV27
D: .
DNA: TGTGCCAGCACCCTGTTTGGACAAGGTAGCGGTGAGCAGTACTTC
CDR3: CASTLFGQGSGEQYF

J: TRBJ2-7
size: many
length: 14
V: TRBV7-2
D: .
DNA: TGTGCCAGCCGTCTCCTATCGAGCTCCTACGAGCAGTACTTC
CDR3: CASRLLSSSYEQYF

J: TRBJ1-2
size: many
length: 13
V: TRBV20-1
D: .
DNA: TGCAGTGCTAGTTTGGGGGTTTACTATGGCTACACCTTC
CDR3: CSASLGVYYGYTF

J: TRBJ2-5
size: few
length: 14
V: TRBV5-5
D: .
DNA: TGTGCCAGCAGAAAGGGGACACAACAAGAGACCCAGTACTTC
CDR3: CASRKGTQQETQYF

J: TRBJ2-7
size: few
length: 15
V: TRBV18
D: TRBD1
DNA: TGTGCCAGCTCACCCACAGGGGGAGAAACCTACGAGCAGTACTTC
CDR3: CASSPTGGETYEQYF

J: TRBJ2-7
size: many
length: 14
V: TRBV4-2
D: .
DNA: TGTGCCAGCAGCCAAGGAAGGGAGGCCTACGAGCAGTACTTC
CDR3: CASSQGREAYEQYF

J: TRBJ1-1
size: many
length: 12
V: TRBV6-5
D: .
DNA: TGTGCCAGCCGAGGGGAGTTCACTGAAGCTTTCTTT
CDR3: CASRGEFTEAFF

J: TRBJ1-6
size: many
length: 14
V: TRBV12-3/TRBV12-4
D: .
DNA: TGTGCCAGCAGTTTGGGCATGATTAATTCACCCCTCCACTTT
CDR3: CASSLGMINSPLHF

J: TRBJ2-7
size: many
length: 14
V: TRBV4-3
D: .
DNA: TGCGCCAGCAGCCAAGGACTAACCACCTACGAGCAGTACTTC
CDR3: CASSQGLTTYEQYF

J: TRBJ1-2
size: many
length: 14
V: TRBV27
D: .
DNA: TGTGCCACCATGGGGGCAGGGGAAGGCTATGGCTACACCTTC
CDR3: CATMGAGEGYGYTF

J: TRBJ2-7
size: many
length: 13
V: TRBV29-1
D: .
DNA: TGCAGCGTAGAACGTACAGGGCAGAGAGAGCAGTACTTC
CDR3: CSVERTGQREQYF

J: TRBJ1-1
size: .
length: 12
V: TRBV12-3/TRBV12-4
D: .
DNA: TGTGCCAGCGGGAGGGCCGAGGGTGAAGCTTTCTTT
CDR3: CASGRAEGEAFF

J: TRBJ1-2
size: many
length: 14
V: TRBV28
D: TRBD1
DNA: TGTGCCAGCAGTAAAGGACAGGGGATCTATGGCTACACCTTC
CDR3: CASSKGQGIYGYTF

J: TRBJ2-7
size: many
length: 13
V: TRBV5-1
D: .
DNA: TGCGCCAGCAGCTTGGCGGCAGGGGAGGAGCAGTACTTC
CDR3: CASSLAAGEEQYF

J: TRBJ2-7
size: many
length: 13
V: TRBV24-1
D: .
DNA: TGTGCCACCAGTGTCGGCCAGGGCTACGAGCAGTACTTC
CDR3: CATSVGQGYEQYF

J: TRBJ1-1
size: many
length: 14
V: TRBV5-1
D: .
DNA: TGCGCCAGCAGCTTGGAGCAAGGGGTCTCTGAAGCTTTCTTT
CDR3: CASSLEQGVSEAFF

J: TRBJ2-3
size: many
length: 13
V: TRBV7-3
D: .
DNA: TGTGCCAGCAGCTTAGGGGCTGGAGATACGCAGTATTTT
CDR3: CASSLGAGDTQYF

J: TRBJ2-2
size: many
length: 14
V: TRBV28
D: .
DNA: TGTGCCAGCAGCGCGGTAGCGGTTTCCGGGGAGCTGTTTTTT
CDR3: CASSAVAVSGELFF

J: TRBJ2-7
size: few
length: 15
V: TRBV19
D: TRBD1
DNA: TGTGCCAGTAGTATAGCCGGGACAGCTTCCTACGAGCAGTACTTC
CDR3: CASSIAGTASYEQYF

J: TRBJ1-6
size: many
length: 13
V: TRBV12-3/TRBV12-4
D: TRBD1
DNA: TGTGCCAGCAGAGACAGGGATAATTCACCCCTCCACTTT
CDR3: CASRDRDNSPLHF

J: TRBJ2-7
size: many
length: 18
V: TRBV6-4
D: .
DNA: TGTGCCAGCATCACATTGGACCGGGGTACGTCTAAGGTACGCGAGCAGTACTTC
CDR3: CASITLDRGTSKVREQYF